The 26 T cell receptor beta chains listed next were all sequenced from one sample in a study of cytomegalovirus exposure and HLA in healthy donors. With 60 Vbeta and 13 Jbeta primers, the PCR was carried out. Sequencing used immunoSEQ multiplex PCR; TCRdb keeps in-frame clones, though not all of them. The sample lists roughly 150,000 clones, roughly 82% occurring once. The source material was PBMCs. Receptor source: a woman in her forties or fifties in good health and CMV-seropositive.

The genes are TRBV15 and TRBJ2-2, with D hard to call. Germline values: CDR1 LNHNV, CDR2 YYDKDF (reference sequence). The CDR3 has 13 residues. V was pared by 4 bases and J by 5 bases, with 8 bases between. The CDR3 spells CATSKFTTGELFF. In DNA form, the CDR3 reads TGTGCCACCAGCAAATTTACTACCGGGGAGCTGTTTTTT.

The chain couples TRBV2 to TRBJ1-2, with D maybe TRBD1 (5 bases). The CDR3 extends over 14 amino acids. Trimming stripped 7 bases from V and 4 bases from J, with 16 bases between. Looked up from germline, CDR1 is SNHLY and CDR2 is FYNNEI. The CDR3 region has the DNA TGTGCCAGCACCCCAGGTAGGGGCGGCTATGGCTACACCTTC. Translated, it gives CASTPGRGGYGYTF. The whole variable domain, filled in from reference TRBV2 and TRBJ1-2, reads EPEVTQTPSHQVTQMGQEVILRCVPISNHLYFYWYRQILGQKVEFLVSFYNNEISEKSEIFDDQFSVERPDGSNFTLKIRSTKLEDSAMYFCASTPGRGGYGYTFGSGTRLTVV.

This clone was seen a handful of times. In DNA form, the CDR3 reads TGTGCCAGCCTAGCGGGTCTGCACAATGAGCAGTTCTTC. As protein: CASLAGLHNEQFF. The V gene is TRBV11-2, the J gene TRBJ2-1; 8 bases agree with TRBD2. The germline gives CDR1 SGHAT, CDR2 FQNNGV. Trimming took 8 bases from V and 5 from J; bases not matched to a gene: 5. The CDR3 is made up of 13 amino acids.

V usage is TRBV7-9 and J usage is TRBJ1-1; 9 bases are shared with TRBD1. V lost 5 bases and J lost 1; bases outside the gene matches: 2. In germline, CDR1 is SEHNR, CDR2 FQNEAQ (reference sequence). This CDR3 is built from 14 residues. The CDR3 is CASSATGGNTEAFF. As DNA, the CDR3 is TGTGCCAGCAGCGCGACAGGGGGGAACACTGAAGCTTTCTTT.

This clone was seen more than once but under ten times. The V gene is TRBV10-1, the J gene TRBJ2-2, with a tentative D call TRBD2 (6 bases). This CDR3 is 12 amino acids long. The V end lost 8 bases, the J end lost 7 bases, and 11 bases lay between the germline ends. Germline V lookup: CDR1 WNHNN, CDR2 SYGVQD (reference sequence). The CDR3 region is CASGARGGELFF. The DNA for the CDR3 is TGCGCCAGCGGGGCGCGGGGCGGGGAGCTGTTTTTT.

V is TRBV2 and J is TRBJ2-7; the match to TRBD1 covers 7 bases. Germline loops: CDR1 SNHLY, CDR2 FYNNEI. The CDR3 sequence is 13 residues long. The J segment lost 3 bases and the V segment lost 6 bases, leaving 5 bases of the junction unmatched. In nucleotides, the CDR3 is TGTGCCAGCAGAATGACAGGGATCTACGAGCAGTACTTC. Protein sequence: CASRMTGIYEQYF. Full variable domain (remainder filled in from reference TRBV2 and TRBJ2-7): EPEVTQTPSHQVTQMGQEVILRCVPISNHLYFYWYRQILGQKVEFLVSFYNNEISEKSEIFDDQFSVERPDGSNFTLKIRSTKLEDSAMYFCASRMTGIYEQYFGPGTRLTVT.

This chain connects TRBV29-1 to TRBJ2-3; D is perhaps TRBD2 (6 bases). This CDR3 region has 13 residues. Germline V gene sequence: CDR1 SQVTM, CDR2 ANQGSEA. Between the trimmed V and J ends, which lost 3 bases and 4 bases, there was a span of 11 bases. As DNA, the CDR3 is TGCAGCGTTGATTGGGGGGATTCAGATACGCAGTATTTT. Translating gives CSVDWGDSDTQYF.

The gene calls are TRBV5-1 and TRBJ2-2, with D unclear. The CDR3 sequence is 14 residues long. Germline values: CDR1 SGHRS, CDR2 YFSETQ. V was trimmed by 4 bases and J by 7 bases, leaving 14 bases between them. The CDR3 sequence: CASSLDPERGELFF. The CDR3 region has the DNA TGCGCCAGCAGCCTGGACCCTGAGCGCGGGGAGCTGTTTTTT.

V and J are TRBV5-1 and TRBJ2-1, with 16 nucleotides matching TRBD2. Germline values: CDR1 SGHRS, CDR2 YFSETQ. This CDR3 comprises 16 residues. V was clipped by 3 bases and J by 9 bases; unmatched bases: 6. This CDR3 is CASSSGTSGGASEQFF. The CDR3 region has the DNA TGCGCCAGCAGCTCCGGGACTAGCGGGGGGGCAAGTGAGCAGTTCTTC.

The chain employs TRBV19 and TRBJ1-6; TRBD1 aligns across 10 bases. The V gene's germline CDR1 is LNHDA and CDR2 SQIVND (reference sequence). The V and J ends lost 6 bases and 5 bases, in that order; junction bases with no gene match: 4. The CDR3 covers 15 residues. In DNA form, the CDR3 reads TGTGCCAGTAGGGGGACAGGGGCGGATAATTCACCCCTCCACTTT. Encoded protein: CASRGTGADNSPLHF. Full variable domain (outside the CDR3, taken from reference TRBV19 and TRBJ1-6): DGGITQSPKYLFRKEGQNVTLSCEQNLNHDAMYWYRQDPGQGLRLIYYSQIVNDFQKGDIAEGYSVSREKKESFPLTVTSAQKNPTAFYLCASRGTGADNSPLHFGNGTRLTVT.

The chain uses TRBV19 and TRBJ1-1; D gene ambiguous. CDR1 is LNHDA, CDR2 SQIVND, per germline (reference sequence). The CDR3 spans 14 residues. Trimming cost V 6 bases and J 1 base, with 12 bases left between them. Written as DNA, the CDR3 is TGTGCCAGTAGAAATCCGGGAGGGAACACTGAAGCTTTCTTT. This gives the protein CASRNPGGNTEAFF.

The chain's CDR3 is CASSFGGGVLAEAFF. The CDR3, as DNA: TGTGCCAGCAGCTTCGGAGGAGGGGTGTTGGCTGAAGCTTTCTTT. The chain carries TRBV5-4 and TRBJ1-1; TRBD1 might be the D (5 bases). V was clipped by 2 bases and J by 6 bases, with 17 bases between them. Germline V gene sequence: CDR1 SGHNT, CDR2 YYREEE (reference sequence). The CDR3 sequence is 15 residues long.

This chain uses TRBV7-6 with TRBJ2-1; perhaps TRBD2 as D (7 bases). CDR1 and CDR2 from the germline V gene are SGHVS and FNYEAQ. The CDR3 runs 15 residues. Trimming took off 1 base at V and 10 bases at J, with 17 bases between the two ends. In DNA, the CDR3 is TGTGCCAGCAGCTTAGAGGGGGGGCCCTTGGGGGAGCAGTTCTTC. This gives the protein CASSLEGGPLGEQFF. Together with reference TRBV7-6 and TRBJ2-1, the CDR3 gives the full variable domain: GAGVSQSPRYKVTKRGQDVALRCDPISGHVSLYWYRQALGQGPEFLTYFNYEAQQDKSGLPNDRFSAERPEGSISTLTIQRTEQRDSAMYRCASSLEGGPLGEQFFGPGTRLTVL.

This chain connects TRBV2 to TRBJ1-3; D gene unclear. CDR1 is SNHLY and CDR2 is FYNNEI in the germline V gene. There are 15 residues in the CDR3. V was cut by 7 bases and J by 0 bases, with 13 bases left in between. CDR3 DNA sequence: TGTGCCAGCATGGGCAGTTCGATCTCTGGAAACACCATATATTTT. Its protein is CASMGSSISGNTIYF.

This sequence joins TRBV6-6 and TRBJ1-1; 7 bases are a match to TRBD1. Per the germline V gene, CDR1 is MNHNY and CDR2 is SVGAGI (reference sequence). V lost 5 bases to trimming and J lost 0 bases; unmatched junction nucleotides: 3. CDR3 length: 14 amino acids. The CDR3, as DNA: TGTGCCAGCAGTGCACAGGGGATGAACACTGAAGCTTTCTTT. Protein sequence: CASSAQGMNTEAFF.

The genes are TRBV5-1 and TRBJ2-5; D ambiguous. The CDR3 is 16 amino acids. V lost 0 bases and J 1 base, leaving 13 bases between the germline ends. The germline V gene has CDR1 SGHRS and CDR2 YFSETQ. In DNA, the CDR3 is TGCGCCAGCAGCTTGGAACTGATCCCAAGCCAAGAGACCCAGTACTTC. It encodes CASSLELIPSQETQYF.

This chain connects TRBV5-1 to TRBJ2-3; possibly TRBD2 for D (5 bases). This CDR3 has 14 residues. Germline CDR1 and CDR2: SGHRS and YFSETQ. The V end lost 1 base, the J end lost 2 bases, and 8 bases lay between the germline ends. CDR3 DNA: TGCGCCAGCAGCTTGCGGGGTTCCACAGATACGCAGTATTTT. This gives the protein CASSLRGSTDTQYF.

This chain connects TRBV7-6 to TRBJ2-2, with a possible D match to TRBD2 (5 bases). V was clipped by 5 bases and J by 7 bases, with 14 bases between them. Germline lookup yields CDR1 SGHVS and CDR2 FNYEAQ. The CDR3 spans 14 residues. CDR3 nucleotides: TGTGCCAGCAGCCCCGGACTGCATGGCGGGGAGCTGTTTTTT. This sequence encodes CASSPGLHGGELFF.

This rearrangement joins TRBV29-1 to TRBJ1-1; the match to TRBD1 covers 9 bases. The V segment lost 6 bases and the J segment 1 base; nucleotides outside the gene matches: 9. Germline CDR1 reads SQVTM; CDR2 reads ANQGSEA. The CDR3 consists of 15 residues. DNA of the CDR3: TGCAGCGTGCGAATACAGGGGGCAGGGAACACTGAAGCTTTCTTT. It yields the protein CSVRIQGAGNTEAFF.

This clone was counted once. The rearrangement uses TRBV7-6 and TRBJ1-1; possible D gene TRBD1, 5 bases. CDR1 is SGHVS and CDR2 is FNYEAQ in the germline V gene. This CDR3 spans 16 amino acids. The germline V and J ends were trimmed by 11 bases and 1 base, with 23 bases remaining between them. CDR3 sequence: CASSTGGRNGNTEAFF. CDR3 DNA sequence: TGTGCCTCATCCACCGGGGGGAGGAACGGGAACACTGAAGCTTTCTTT.

This clone occurred once. The chain uses TRBV7-9 and TRBJ2-1, with 10 bases aligning to TRBD2. The CDR3 sequence is 14 residues long. Germline CDR1 SEHNR, CDR2 FQNEAQ (reference sequence). V shed 5 bases, J shed 3 bases, and the junction held 1 base outside the gene matches. The CDR3 sequence is CASSPSGGYNEQFF. In nucleotides, the CDR3 is TGTGCCAGCAGCCCTAGCGGGGGCTACAATGAGCAGTTCTTC.

The gene calls are TRBV7-2 and TRBJ2-2; 8 bases match TRBD2. CDR3 length: 16 residues. Looked up from germline, CDR1 is SGHTA and CDR2 is FQGNSA. The V gene end was trimmed by 1 base and the J gene end by 2 bases; junction bases not matched to a gene: 3. CDR3 sequence: CASSLVLAGNTGELFF. CDR3 nucleotides: TGTGCCAGCAGCTTAGTGTTAGCGGGAAACACCGGGGAGCTGTTTTTT.

The chain employs TRBV28 and TRBJ1-5, with no clear D. V dropped 4 bases and J dropped 0 bases, with 7 bases sitting between them. The germline gives CDR1 MDHEN, CDR2 SYDVKM. The CDR3 has 14 residues. CDR3 in amino acids: CASSWQISNQPQHF. In DNA form, the CDR3 reads TGTGCCAGCAGTTGGCAGATTAGCAATCAGCCCCAGCATTTT.

V gene TRBV2 combines with J gene TRBJ1-5; D possibly corresponds to TRBD1 (5 bases). The CDR3 has 14 amino acids. Germline V CDR1 and CDR2: SNHLY, FYNNEI. Trimming took 2 bases from V and 3 from J, leaving 8 bases between them. The CDR3, as DNA: TGTGCCAGCAGTGAAACTGGGGCCAATCAGCCCCAGCATTTT. This gives the protein CASSETGANQPQHF.

As DNA, the CDR3 is TGCAGCGTTGGGGACATTGAAGCTTTCTTT. Protein product: CSVGDIEAFF. The rearrangement links TRBV29-1 to TRBJ1-1; a possible D gene is TRBD1 (6 bases). Germline V gene sequence: CDR1 SQVTM, CDR2 ANQGSEA. Trimming took off 4 bases at V and 7 bases at J, with 7 bases between the two ends. This CDR3 has 10 amino acids.

The chain is built from TRBV6-5 and TRBJ2-7, with 8 nucleotides matching TRBD1. The CDR3 contains 15 residues. Looked up from germline, CDR1 is MNHEY and CDR2 is SVGAGI. J lost 3 bases, V lost 5 bases, and 9 bases had no gene match. For the CDR3, the DNA is TGTGCCAGCAGTACGGACAGGGAGGTTGACTACGAGCAGTACTTC. Translation: CASSTDREVDYEQYF.